These 18 T cell receptor beta chains came from one sample sequenced in a study of cytotoxic CD8 clonotypes in ibrutinib-treated CLL. TCRdb's copy holds only in-frame clones and misses some; the assay was immunoSEQ multiplex PCR. This table holds about 68,000 clones, about 84% found once. The starting material was PBMCs, obtained at disease progression, from a patient treated with ibrutinib. These receptors were taken from a human donor with chronic lymphocytic leukemia.

This sequence joins TRBV19 and TRBJ2-1, with no clear D. The CDR3 is 12 amino acids. Germline V gene lookup returns CDR1 LNHDA and CDR2 SQIVND (reference sequence). The ends were cut back, 6 bases at V and 4 bases at J, with 7 bases in the middle. CDR3 bases: TGTGCCAGTAGCGAGTTGTACAATGAGCAGTTCTTC. Translating it yields CASSELYNEQFF.

The rearrangement uses TRBV7-2 and TRBJ2-7, with D perhaps matching TRBD2 (6 bases). The CDR3 has 16 residues. Trimming cost V 4 bases and J 0 bases, with 16 bases left between them. Germline V gives CDR1 SGHTA, CDR2 FQGNSA. The CDR3 loop reads CASSSRGLGYSYEQYF. In nucleotides, the CDR3 is TGTGCCAGCAGCTCAAGGGGACTCGGCTACTCCTACGAGCAGTACTTC.

The rearrangement uses TRBV6-5 and TRBJ1-1; 9 nucleotides line up with TRBD1. This CDR3 comprises 14 residues. V was clipped by 4 bases and J by 5 bases; unmatched bases: 5. CDR1 and CDR2 (germline): MNHEY, SVGAGI. CDR3 sequence reads: CASSFTGGTTEAFF. As DNA, the CDR3 is TGTGCCAGCAGTTTCACAGGGGGCACTACTGAAGCTTTCTTT.

This chain links TRBV7-8 with TRBJ2-1, with no clear D. CDR3 length: 14 amino acids. CDR1 is SGHVS and CDR2 is FQNEAQ in the germline V gene. The V end lost 1 base, the J end lost 3 bases, and 7 bases lay between the germline ends. In nucleotides, the CDR3 is TGTGCCAGCAGCTTAGGAAGAGACTACAATGAGCAGTTCTTC. Protein: CASSLGRDYNEQFF.

This clone was observed a few times. J is TRBJ1-1 and V is TRBV14; D uncertain. With 3 bases removed from V and 5 bases from J, the gap between germline ends came to 10 bases. The CDR3 spans 13 residues. Germline V gives CDR1 SGHDN, CDR2 FVKESK. CDR3 sequence: CASSHTVVTEAFF. CDR3 in DNA: TGTGCCAGCAGCCATACAGTGGTGACTGAAGCTTTCTTT.

The rearrangement links TRBV30 to TRBJ1-5; perhaps TRBD1 as D (5 bases). Trimming shortened V by 2 bases and J by 0 bases, and 11 bases separated the two germline ends. The germline V gene encodes CDR1 GTSNPN and CDR2 SVGIG (reference sequence). This CDR3 is built from 15 residues. This chain's CDR3 is CAWSSRQNSNQPQHF. As DNA, the CDR3 is TGTGCCTGGAGTAGCAGACAGAATAGCAATCAGCCCCAGCATTTT.

The chain carries TRBV5-1 and TRBJ1-3, with D unresolved. Trimming took off 0 bases at V and 0 bases at J, with 10 bases between the two ends. The germline V gene encodes CDR1 SGHRS and CDR2 YFSETQ. CDR3 length: 16 amino acids. The CDR3 here is CASSLGSGVSGNTIYF. CDR3 sequence (DNA): TGCGCCAGCAGCTTGGGATCAGGAGTCTCTGGAAACACCATATATTTT.

The V call is TRBV2, the J call TRBJ2-1, with 14 bases aligning to TRBD2. Trimming at V came to 5 bases and at J to 7 bases, leaving 4 bases not matched to a gene. Germline assignment: CDR1 SNHLY and CDR2 FYNNEI. The CDR3 covers 15 residues. CDR3 protein: CASSRTSGGPNEQFF. The CDR3 DNA reads as TGTGCCAGCAGTCGGACTAGCGGGGGGCCTAATGAGCAGTTCTTC.

V gene TRBV18 combines with J gene TRBJ2-7; D is unclear. This CDR3 has 12 amino acids. The germline V and J ends were trimmed by 2 bases and 4 bases, with 6 bases remaining between them. Germline CDR1 is KGHSH and CDR2 is LQKENI. The CDR3 is CASSPTAYEQYF. As DNA, the CDR3 is TGTGCCAGCTCACCAACAGCATACGAGCAGTACTTC. Full variable domain (missing parts from reference TRBV18 and TRBJ2-7): NAGVMQNPRHLVRRRGQEARLRCSPMKGHSHVYWYRQLPEEGLKFMVYLQKENIIDESGMPKERFSAEFPKEGPSILRIQQVVRGDSAAYFCASSPTAYEQYFGPGTRLTVT.

The chain links TRBV29-1 to TRBJ2-1, with D hard to call. Germline lookup yields CDR1 SQVTM and CDR2 ANQGSEA. The CDR3 is 10 residues long. Trimming left V 4 bases short and J 3 bases short, with 1 base between. The CDR3 bases are TGCAGCGTTGGCTACAATGAGCAGTTCTTC. Translated, it gives CSVGYNEQFF.

This clone occurred once. The chain employs TRBV29-1 and TRBJ1-1, with D unclear. The CDR3 covers 14 residues. Germline V CDR1 and CDR2: SQVTM, ANQGSEA. V was trimmed by 3 bases and J by 3 bases, leaving 14 bases between them. This chain's CDR3 is CSVDRSAEHTEAFF. The DNA of the CDR3 is TGCAGCGTTGATAGGTCGGCAGAACACACTGAAGCTTTCTTT. The variable domain in full, with the rest retrieved from reference TRBV29-1 and TRBJ1-1, is SAVISQKPSRDICQRGTSLTIQCQVDSQVTMMFWYRQQPGQSLTLIATANQGSEATYESGFVIDKFPISRPNLTFSTLTVSNMSPEDSSIYLCSVDRSAEHTEAFFGQGTRLTVV.

The chain joins TRBV19 to TRBJ1-1; D ambiguous. This CDR3 has 12 residues. V was cut by 3 bases and J by 0 bases, with 2 bases left in between. CDR1 and CDR2 (germline): LNHDA, SQIVND (reference sequence). DNA for the CDR3: TGTGCCAGTAGTATCGTGAACACTGAAGCTTTCTTT. Amino acid sequence: CASSIVNTEAFF.

V gene TRBV29-1 combines with J gene TRBJ1-5, with D perhaps matching TRBD1 (6 bases). V was shortened by 1 base and J by 9 bases, with 13 bases between the two germline ends. This CDR3 contains 13 residues. CDR1 is SQVTM and CDR2 is ANQGSEA in the germline V gene. Here the CDR3 DNA reads TGCAGCGTTGAAGGCGGGGGCGGCGGGCCCCAGCATTTT. This gives the protein CSVEGGGGGPQHF.

The V and J genes are TRBV5-8 and TRBJ2-3; TRBD1 matches 8 bases. The CDR3 sequence is 17 residues long. Germline values: CDR1 SGHTS, CDR2 YDEGEE. Trimming cost V 6 bases and J 4 bases; bases outside gene matches: 16. CDR3 coding DNA: TGTGCCAGCAACGGACAGGGTGTGACCTGGGGCGCAGATACGCAGTATTTT. Translated: CASNGQGVTWGADTQYF.

The chain joins TRBV5-4 to TRBJ2-5; TRBD2 agrees at 13 bases. CDR3 length equals 17 residues. J lost 3 bases, V lost 0 bases, and 5 bases had no gene match. Germline loops: CDR1 SGHNT, CDR2 YYREEE (reference sequence). In nucleotides, the CDR3 is TGTGCCAGCAGCTTGGACCCGGGACTAGCGGGAAAAGAGACCCAGTACTTC. Translated, it gives CASSLDPGLAGKETQYF.

J is TRBJ2-7 and V is TRBV10-2; 8 nucleotides align to TRBD1. The CDR3 covers 13 residues. Germline V lookup: CDR1 WSHSY, CDR2 SAAADI. The J segment lost 2 bases and the V segment lost 6 bases, leaving 3 bases of the junction unmatched. DNA of the CDR3: TGCGCCAGCAGGGGACAGGAGCCCTACGAGCAGTACTTC. Amino acid sequence: CASRGQEPYEQYF.

This clone was observed a few times. The CDR3 loop is CASSRGLAGSDTQYF. In DNA form, the CDR3 reads TGTGCCAGCAGCCGCGGACTAGCGGGCTCAGATACGCAGTATTTT. V and J are TRBV7-7 and TRBJ2-3; 11 nucleotides align to TRBD2. From germline, CDR1 is SSHAT and CDR2 FNYEAQ (reference sequence). V shed 5 bases and J 4 bases; nucleotides not matched to a gene: 5. The length of the CDR3 is 15 residues.

The V gene is TRBV4-2, the J gene TRBJ2-1; TRBD2 matches 7 bases. Trimming removed 0 bases from V and 3 bases from J; junction bases left unmatched: 8. This CDR3 is 17 amino acids long. Per germline, CDR1 LGHNA and CDR2 YNFKEQ. The CDR3 sequence is CASSQDRLSGNYNEQFF. The CDR3 bases are TGTGCCAGCAGCCAAGATCGTTTGAGCGGGAACTACAATGAGCAGTTCTTC.